This T cell receptor (beta chain) was captured by sequencing in a study of spatial heterogeneity in lung cancer (dated by TCRdb to the late 2010s). Study-level background: More beta-chain than alpha-chain transcripts were consistently detected, likely reflecting higher beta-chain transcript abundance. TCR transcript counts in tumor regions correlated strongly with a T cell transcriptional module score from matched bulk RNA-seq. In the raw uncorrected reads, each unique combination of TCR and UMI appeared on average more than ten times. In non-small cell lung cancer, the study made a quantitative comparison of TCR alpha and beta repertoires among multiple tumor regions, matched nontumor lung and blood. Nonsynonymous mutation counts, determined by whole-exome sequencing of tumor tissue, were related to TCR repertoire features. At surgery, hundreds of tumor regions, 64 matched nontumor lung samples and 45 to 60 PBMC samples were TCR-sequenced for both alpha and beta chains. What the study reported, not specific to this receptor: TCR-seq coverage of tumor T cells was estimated at only around 6.7% for alpha chains and roughly 13% for beta chains. Additional single-cell paired TCR alpha and beta sequencing was considered necessary to confirm, at a functional level, the hypothesis that regional TCRs recognize regional mutations. A correlation was observed between the number of expanded intratumoral alpha and beta TCRs and the tumor nonsynonymous mutation count. Counts of ubiquitous and regional expanded TCRs were found to correlate with counts of ubiquitous and regional nonsynonymous mutations, respectively.

This specimen's time point label, per the study, means: sample taken at primary tumor resection. Samples were obtained from 72 patients with early-stage, untreated non-small cell lung cancer from the lung TRACERx cohort. Whole RNA extracted from tumor and nontumor lung tissue, or from cryopreserved PBMC samples, was used for TCR sequencing without cell sorting. A patient was chosen for TCR sequencing only when enough RNA was available from at least two tumor regions. A lung pathologist reviewed the tumor and adjacent nontumor lung specimens before the specimens were selected. The library was produced with 5' RACE. The data were produced on a NextSeq 500. In the TCR library protocol, a unique molecular identifier was attached to each TCR cDNA molecule so that PCR and sequencing errors could be corrected. In the paper's pipeline: TCR identification, UMI-based error correction and CDR3 extraction were performed with Decombinator tools. Expanded TCRs were defined as those above a frequency of 2 per 1,000, corresponding to the top 1% of the tumor frequency distribution. Expanded tumor TCRs were classed as regional if statistically deemed absent (corrected P<0.05) from at least one tumor region, otherwise ubiquitous. Renyi diversity was computed with the R vegan package after each repertoire had been subsampled 100 times to 5,000 TCRs. CDR3 similarity networks were built from amino acid triplet string-kernel similarity, with CDR3s being connected when pairwise similarity was above 0.82. TCRdb reworked the public reads: Q25 trimming with fastp, MiXCR clone assembly, productive beta chains retained. Here each entry gathers all rows of one CDR3 protein and keeps the most common genes and DNA. V and J calls and clone size were set by TCRdb, not the authors. The sample table shows several thousand distinct CDR3 sequences, and around 4.9% are seen once. The ten largest clonotypes hold around 25% of the sample.

Trimming accounts for 7 bases at V and 4 bases at J, while the number of junction bases matched to no gene is 12. From the cysteine through the phenylalanine, the CDR3 covers 16 amino acids. Solely the CDR3 DNA is kept, with 48 bases framed from the first base. CDR1 and CDR2, looked up from the germline V gene, are MNHEY and SVGEGT. This clonotype was seen many times. It has no known antigen specificity. No base quality information exists; no much larger clone differs at one position. Since it is a stray read in a library aimed at alpha chains, this beta chain has a size that is not meaningful. The sequence joins TRBV6-2 or TRBV6-3 to TRBJ2-1, and 8 bases in between align with TRBD2. This TCR was sampled from a male donor with early-stage non-small cell lung cancer. Sequencing was performed on lung tumor tissue, taken at surgery. The CDR3 reads CASNRPEREWYNEQFF. The DNA is as follows: TGTGCCAGCAACCGGCCGGAGCGGGAGTGGTACAATGAGCAGTTCTTC.